The 16 T cell receptor beta chains below all came from one sample that was sequenced in a study of response to subunit inactivated influenza vaccine. TCRdb called the RT-PCR reads again in MiXCR, with one record for every CDR3 protein. The sample includes around 480,000 distinct CDR3 sequences, 16% seen only once; the top ten take 3%. The sequenced sample was CD4+ T cells sorted from PBMCs, obtained about 23 months after vaccination. All receptors come from a man in his fifties or sixties who received an inactivated influenza vaccine.

The sample holds a few counts of this clonotype. The V call is TRBV5-1, the J call TRBJ2-7, with D tentatively TRBD2 (6 bases). This CDR3 comprises 15 residues. CDR1 SGHRS and CDR2 YFSETQ come from the germline V gene. The V end was cut by 5 bases, the J end by 0 bases, with 15 bases between. CDR3: CASRSNSGSSYEQYF. The DNA of the CDR3 is TGCGCCAGCAGATCTAATAGCGGTTCCTCCTACGAGCAGTACTTC.

This clonotype was seen a few times. The J gene is TRBJ1-2, the V gene TRBV5-6; D gene ambiguous. This CDR3 comprises 14 residues. Trimming shortened V by 4 bases and J by 0 bases, and 10 bases separated the two germline ends. CDR1 is SGHDT and CDR2 is YYEEEE in the germline V gene. The CDR3 nucleotides read TGTGCCAGCAGCGCGGGGAACACTAACTATGGCTACACCTTC. Protein sequence: CASSAGNTNYGYTF.

The table lists this clonotype with a few counts. The V call is TRBV20-1, the J call TRBJ2-3; perhaps D is TRBD1 or TRBD2 (5 bases each). Germline loops: CDR1 DFQATT, CDR2 SNEGSKA (reference sequence). The V end lost 6 bases, the J end lost 2 bases, and 9 bases lay between the germline ends. The CDR3 is made up of 12 amino acids. CDR3 nucleotides: TGCAGTGCCACGGGGACCACAGATACGCAGTATTTT. Translating it yields CSATGTTDTQYF.

This clonotype has just a few counts. The V and J genes are TRBV24-1 and TRBJ2-3; 7 bases line up with TRBD2. The CDR3 loop spans 16 amino acids. V was clipped by 6 bases and J by 2 bases; unmatched bases: 10. CDR1 and CDR2 (germline): KGHDR, SFDVKD. CDR3 amino acids: CATSYGAGEVTDTQYF. CDR3 DNA: TGTGCCACCAGTTACGGGGCGGGAGAGGTCACAGATACGCAGTATTTT.

This clonotype was counted a few times. This rearrangement joins TRBV20-1 to TRBJ1-1; possibly TRBD1 for D (6 bases). The CDR3 totals 13 residues. Trimming removed 6 bases at V and 1 base at J, with 12 bases between. Germline values: CDR1 DFQATT, CDR2 SNEGSKA (reference sequence). The CDR3 DNA reads as TGCAGTGCGTCGGGGGGGCCGAACACTGAAGCTTTCTTT. Translated: CSASGGPNTEAFF.

This clonotype was seen only a few times. The chain recombines TRBV20-1 with TRBJ2-7, with D possibly TRBD1 on 7 matching bases. The CDR3 runs 14 residues. V shed 1 base and J shed 5 bases, with 15 bases lying between them. Germline loops: CDR1 DFQATT, CDR2 SNEGSKA (reference sequence). The CDR3 is CSARANLRGDEQYF. The CDR3 nucleotides are TGCAGTGCTAGAGCTAACCTCAGGGGGGACGAGCAGTACTTC.

This clonotype was picked up a small number of times. This rearrangement joins TRBV28 to TRBJ1-4; D ambiguous. Looked up from germline, CDR1 is MDHEN and CDR2 is SYDVKM. V was pared by 7 bases and J by 8 bases, with 14 bases between. The CDR3 has 13 amino acids. The CDR3 coding sequence is TGTGCCAGCATGGTTCACAGCATGGAAAAACTGTTTTTT. Amino acids: CASMVHSMEKLFF.

This clonotype occurred a few times. V usage is TRBV4-3 and J usage is TRBJ2-4; D is uncertain. Germline V gives CDR1 LGHNA, CDR2 YSLEER. The ends were cut back, 0 bases at V and 0 bases at J, with 15 bases in the middle. There are 18 residues in the CDR3. This CDR3 is CASSQDLGLGLAKNIQYF. CDR3 nucleotide sequence: TGCGCCAGCAGCCAAGATCTAGGGCTCGGCCTAGCCAAAAACATTCAGTACTTC.

There are a few counts of this clonotype. V is TRBV7-2 and J is TRBJ1-5, with D possibly TRBD1 on 5 matching bases. This CDR3 contains 14 residues. CDR1 is SGHTA and CDR2 is FQGNSA in the germline V gene. V shed 0 bases and J shed 3 bases, with 6 bases lying between them. CDR3 DNA: TGTGCCAGCAGCTTAGCCAGGGACAATCAGCCCCAGCATTTT. As protein: CASSLARDNQPQHF.

The table lists this clonotype with many counts. The chain is built from TRBV4-2 and TRBJ1-2; D is possibly TRBD1 (5 bases). V lost 4 bases and J lost 4, with 16 bases in between. The CDR3 length is 15 residues. Looked up from germline, CDR1 is LGHNA and CDR2 is YNFKEQ. The CDR3 reads CASSLGEGRVYGYTF. DNA for the CDR3: TGTGCCAGCAGCCTGGGAGAGGGCAGGGTCTATGGCTACACCTTC.

This clonotype has a handful of counts. The V and J genes are TRBV20-1 and TRBJ2-7; D possibly uses TRBD1 or TRBD2 (5 bases each). The CDR3 consists of 16 residues. Germline V lookup: CDR1 DFQATT, CDR2 SNEGSKA (reference sequence). The V end lost 1 base, the J end lost 0 bases, and 16 bases lay between the germline ends. The chain's CDR3 is CSARGGHGGSSYEQYF. DNA of the CDR3: TGCAGTGCTAGAGGAGGGCATGGGGGTAGCTCCTACGAGCAGTACTTC.

This rearrangement joins TRBV24-1 to TRBJ1-5; tentatively, D is TRBD1 (5 bases). V shed 6 bases and J shed 6 bases, with 11 bases lying between them. Looked up from germline, CDR1 is KGHDR and CDR2 is SFDVKD. The CDR3 has 13 residues. The CDR3 is CATSPGRGQPQHF. CDR3 bases: TGTGCCACCAGTCCGGGACGGGGTCAGCCCCAGCATTTT.

The table lists this clonotype with a few counts. The chain employs TRBV28 and TRBJ2-1, with 10 bases aligning to TRBD2. The CDR3 runs 16 residues. CDR1 and CDR2 from the germline V gene are MDHEN and SYDVKM. V was pared by 1 base and J by 3 bases, with 3 bases of the junction left unmatched. This CDR3 reads CASSLLGLASYNEQFF. The CDR3 DNA reads as TGTGCCAGCAGTTTATTGGGACTAGCGAGCTACAATGAGCAGTTCTTC.

This clonotype has at least ten counts. V usage is TRBV6-1 and J usage is TRBJ2-1; D unresolved. This CDR3 contains 15 residues. V was clipped by 6 bases and J by 0 bases, with 12 bases between them. Germline V gene sequence: CDR1 MNHNS, CDR2 SASEGT. Written as DNA, the CDR3 is TGTGCCAGCAGCCCCGGGTTTCGCTCCTACAATGAGCAGTTCTTC. Encoded protein: CASSPGFRSYNEQFF.

In its sample, this clonotype was seen many times. The chain joins TRBV5-1 to TRBJ2-5, with TRBD2 identical over 12 bases. The CDR3 is 17 residues long. The V and J ends lost 4 bases and 1 base, in that order; junction bases with no gene match: 8. Germline CDR1 SGHRS, CDR2 YFSETQ. In DNA form, the CDR3 reads TGCGCCAGCAGCCCACAACTAGCGGGAGGCTCCCAAGAGACCCAGTACTTC. Protein sequence: CASSPQLAGGSQETQYF. Using reference TRBV5-1 and TRBJ2-5 for the parts outside the CDR3, the full variable domain is KAGVTQTPRYLIKTRGQQVTLSCSPISGHRSVSWYQQTPGQGLQFLFEYFSETQRNKGNFPGRFSGRQFSNSRSEMNVSTLELGDSALYLCASSPQLAGGSQETQYFGPGTRLLVL.

V usage is TRBV28 and J usage is TRBJ1-5; no reliable D call. The CDR3 is 12 amino acids. Trimming left V 1 base short and J 9 bases short, with 7 bases between. Germline V CDR1 and CDR2: MDHEN, SYDVKM. The CDR3 DNA follows: TGTGCCAGCAGTTTATCGGGGAGGCCCCAGCATTTT. Translated: CASSLSGRPQHF.